These 5 T cell receptor beta chains came from one sample sequenced in a study of CD8+ T cells in alopecia areata. The treatment was: oral pan-JAK inhibitor, 5-10 mg twice daily. Reverse transcription of extracted RNA yielded cDNA, which provided the sequencing template. Libraries were prepared by immunoSEQ multiplex PCR; TCRdb keeps only in-frame clonotypes and omits some of them. Among approximately 300,000 clones, about three fifths were seen once, and the ten largest hold over 1.5%. The source was CD4+ T cells sorted from blood, collected at week 24, from a patient treated with tofacitinib. The receptor source for this set is a human donor with alopecia areata.

This sequence joins TRBV28 and TRBJ2-5; 7 positions agree with TRBD1. The V segment lost 7 bases and the J segment 5 bases; nucleotides outside the gene matches: 7. Germline V CDR1 and CDR2: MDHEN, SYDVKM. This CDR3 has 13 residues. CDR3 bases: TGTGCCAGCAAACTGGGACAGTTGGAGACCCAGTACTTC. Translated, it gives CASKLGQLETQYF.

The chain uses TRBV30 and TRBJ2-2, with 8 positions matching TRBD1. This CDR3 has 13 amino acids. The V gene end was trimmed by 5 bases and the J gene end by 4 bases; junction bases not matched to a gene: 3. Germline CDR1 GTSNPN, CDR2 SVGIG (reference sequence). The DNA for the CDR3 is TGTGCCTGGGACAGGGGAAGCACCGGGGAGCTGTTTTTT. Encoded protein: CAWDRGSTGELFF.

The chain combines TRBV30 with TRBJ1-1, with 8 bases lining up with TRBD1. This CDR3 region has 13 residues. Trimming removed 3 bases from V and 2 bases from J; junction bases left unmatched: 2. Germline CDR1 GTSNPN, CDR2 SVGIG (reference sequence). The CDR3 region has the DNA TGTGCCTGGAGGACAGGGGATAACACTGAAGCTTTCTTT. It specifies CAWRTGDNTEAFF.

This clone is a singleton in its sample. V and J are TRBV7-9 and TRBJ1-2, with 11 bases that match TRBD1. CDR1 is SEHNR and CDR2 is FQNEAQ in the germline V gene (reference sequence). The CDR3 loop spans 16 amino acids. Germline trimming cut 0 bases from V and 5 bases from J; bases unmatched to any gene: 5. This CDR3 is CASSLADRGRGYGYTF. CDR3 DNA sequence: TGTGCCAGCAGCTTAGCGGACAGGGGGCGCGGGTATGGCTACACCTTC.

This chain joins TRBV30 and TRBJ2-4, with 9 bases identical to TRBD2. There are 13 residues in the CDR3. Per germline, CDR1 GTSNPN and CDR2 SVGIG (reference sequence). J gave up 8 bases and V 0 bases, and 2 bases lay outside the gene matches. The chain's CDR3 is CAWSVQRGDIQYF. The CDR3 nucleotides are TGTGCCTGGAGTGTTCAGCGGGGGGACATTCAGTACTTC. The full variable domain, rest sourced from reference TRBV30 and TRBJ2-4, is SQTIHQWPATLVQPVGSPLSLECTVEGTSNPNLYWYRQAAGRGLQLLFYSVGIGQISSEVPQNLSASRPQDRQFILSSKKLLLSDSGFYLCAWSVQRGDIQYFGAGTRLSVL.